The source of this TCR beta chain is a study of identical twins. All donors were healthy, and all were Caucasian. Germline V lookup: CDR1 ENHRY, CDR2 SYGVKD. Trimming removed 2 bases from V and 9 bases from J; junction bases left unmatched: 4. This CDR3 region has 15 residues. cDNA molecules carried unique molecular identifiers, and template switching added a universal primer site. One entry per CDR3 protein results from TCRdb running MiXCR on the 5' RACE reads. The sample yields 1.5 million to 2 million distinct CDR3 sequences, around 29% seen once. This receptor was obtained from a newborn girl in good health. V and J are TRBV10-3 and TRBJ2-1, with 13 bases aligning to TRBD2. The sample was cord blood. This chain's CDR3 is CAISEPRTSGSEQFF. CDR3 bases: TGTGCCATCAGTGAGCCACGGACTAGCGGGAGTGAGCAGTTCTTC.